The 6 T cell receptor beta chains given below trace back to one sample, sequenced in a study of shared clonotypes between healthy human individuals. The data were produced by immunoSEQ multiplex PCR, yet TCRdb's version contains in-frame clones alone and is incomplete. The table includes millions of clones, 85% to 95% detected once. What was sequenced was naive CD4+ T cells sorted from blood. Subset defined: CD45RA+ positively selected. The receptors stem from a man younger than 35 in good health.

V usage is TRBV2 and J usage is TRBJ2-2; no clear D gene. Germline-derived CDR1 and CDR2 are SNHLY and FYNNEI. V was pared by 7 bases and J by 5 bases, with 17 bases between. The CDR3 contains 15 residues. The CDR3, as DNA: TGTGCCAGCAAAGGCGCGGATCTAGTAACCGGGGAGCTGTTTTTT. Its protein is CASKGADLVTGELFF.

A note on this clone: The same CDR3 also results from other DNA sequences found in this sample. This chain links TRBV5-1 with TRBJ1-1; D is perhaps TRBD1 (5 bases). Germline V CDR1 and CDR2: SGHRS, YFSETQ. CDR3 length equals 14 residues. Trimming removed 1 base from V and 1 base from J, with 8 bases in between. The CDR3 here is CASSLPTANTEAFF. The CDR3 bases are TGCGCCAGCAGCTTGCCGACAGCGAACACTGAAGCTTTCTTT.

J is TRBJ2-3 and V is TRBV30; TRBD2 might be the D (6 bases). The germline CDR1 and CDR2 sequences are GTSNPN and SVGIG (reference sequence). The CDR3 is 15 amino acids. Trimming took 0 bases from V and 3 from J, leaving 13 bases between them. The CDR3: CAWSVGGLRTDTQYF. The CDR3 nucleotides read TGTGCCTGGAGTGTAGGAGGGCTACGAACAGATACGCAGTATTTT.

CDR3 amino acids: CASRGDSQPQHF. CDR3 coding DNA: TGTGCCAGCAGGGGAGACAGTCAGCCCCAGCATTTT. The J gene is TRBJ1-5, the V gene TRBV2; TRBD1 might be the D (5 bases). This CDR3 is 12 amino acids long. Trimming removed 6 bases from V and 6 bases from J, with 9 bases in between. Germline V gene data show CDR1 as SNHLY and CDR2 as FYNNEI.

V and J are TRBV2 and TRBJ1-5; the match to TRBD1 covers 9 bases. J was trimmed by 4 bases and V by 7 bases; bases with no gene match: 8. The CDR3 loop spans 15 amino acids. Germline assignment: CDR1 SNHLY and CDR2 FYNNEI. The CDR3, as DNA: TGTGCCAGCAATCGGGACAGGGAGGCAAATCAGCCCCAGCATTTT. Translated: CASNRDREANQPQHF.

A note on this clone: Other DNA sequences within the sample encode an identical CDR3. The chain has TRBV7-9 and TRBJ2-3, with D tentatively TRBD1 (6 bases). V lost 5 bases, J lost 0 bases, and 12 bases lay in between. Germline CDR1 SEHNR, CDR2 FQNEAQ (reference sequence). This CDR3 spans 15 amino acids. CDR3: CASSPDRLSTDTQYF. In DNA, the CDR3 is TGTGCCAGCAGCCCAGACAGGTTAAGCACAGATACGCAGTATTTT.